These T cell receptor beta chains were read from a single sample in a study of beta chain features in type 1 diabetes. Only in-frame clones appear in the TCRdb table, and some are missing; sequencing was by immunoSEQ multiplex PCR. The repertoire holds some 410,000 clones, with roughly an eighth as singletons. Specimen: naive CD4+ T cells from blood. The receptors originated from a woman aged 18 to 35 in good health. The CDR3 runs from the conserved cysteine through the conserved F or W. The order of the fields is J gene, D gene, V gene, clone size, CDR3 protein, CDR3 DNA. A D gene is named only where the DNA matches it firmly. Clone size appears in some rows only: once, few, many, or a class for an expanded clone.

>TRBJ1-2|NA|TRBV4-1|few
CASTPIFRVLNYGYTF
TGCGCCAGCACCCCGATTTTCCGGGTTCTAAACTATGGCTACACCTTC
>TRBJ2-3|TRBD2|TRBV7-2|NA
CASSSKSGRSTDTQYF
TGTGCCAGCAGCTCAAAAAGCGGGAGAAGCACAGATACGCAGTATTTT
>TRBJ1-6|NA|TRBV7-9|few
CASSFIGNSPLHF
TGTGCCAGCAGCTTTATAGGCAATTCACCCCTCCACTTT
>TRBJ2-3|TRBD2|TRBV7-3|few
CASSPRLAGTDTQYF
TGTGCCAGCAGCCCGAGACTAGCGGGCACAGATACGCAGTATTTT
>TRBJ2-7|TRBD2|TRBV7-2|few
CASSLSGKIYEQYF
TGTGCCAGCAGTCTTAGCGGGAAAATCTACGAGCAGTACTTC
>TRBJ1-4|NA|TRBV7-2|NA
CASSPLSGATNEKLFF
TGTGCCAGCAGCCCTTTATCGGGAGCAACTAATGAAAAACTGTTTTTT
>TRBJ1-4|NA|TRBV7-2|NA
CASSLRLGSQGEKLFF
TGTGCCAGCAGCTTAAGGTTGGGTAGTCAAGGTGAAAAACTGTTTTTT
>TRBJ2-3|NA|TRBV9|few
CASSVLAGETDTQYF
TGTGCCAGCAGCGTACTGGCGGGTGAGACAGATACGCAGTATTTT
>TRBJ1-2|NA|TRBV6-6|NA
CASREGAPAGGYTF
TGTGCCAGCAGGGAAGGGGCCCCCGCCGGGGGCTACACCTTC
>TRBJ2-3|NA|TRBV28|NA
CATSLTDTQYF
TGTGCCACCTCGCTCACAGATACGCAGTATTTT
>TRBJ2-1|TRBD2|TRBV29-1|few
CSVGRREGRIVNEQFF
TGCAGCGTTGGACGGCGGGAGGGCCGGATAGTTAATGAGCAGTTCTTC
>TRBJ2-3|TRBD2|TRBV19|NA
CASSGSGLAGRADTQYF
TGTGCCAGTAGTGGGAGCGGACTAGCGGGAAGGGCAGATACGCAGTATTTT
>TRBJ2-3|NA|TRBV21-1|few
CASSKASTDTQYF
TGTGCCAGCAGCAAGGCTAGCACAGATACGCAGTATTTT
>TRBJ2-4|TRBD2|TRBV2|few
CASRGLAGALLAKNIQYF
TGTGCCAGCAGGGGACTAGCGGGGGCCCTACTAGCCAAAAACATTCAGTACTTC
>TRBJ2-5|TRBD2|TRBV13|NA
CASTTLAGGRETQYF
TGTGCCAGCACAACCCTAGCGGGAGGCCGGGAGACCCAGTACTTC
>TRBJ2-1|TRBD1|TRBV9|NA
CASSLRTGQIHEQFF
TGTGCCAGCAGCCTGCGGACAGGGCAAATCCATGAGCAGTTCTTC
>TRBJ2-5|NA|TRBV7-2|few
CASSFSLETQYF
TGTGCCAGCAGCTTCTCGCTCGAGACCCAGTACTTC
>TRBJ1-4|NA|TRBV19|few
CASSQRGAGEKLFF
TGTGCCAGTAGTCAACGCGGCGCGGGTGAAAAACTGTTTTTT
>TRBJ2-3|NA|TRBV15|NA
CATTGRNTDTQYF
TGTGCCACCACAGGGAGGAACACAGATACGCAGTATTTT
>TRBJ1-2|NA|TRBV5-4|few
CASSPSGRTYGYTF
TGTGCCAGCTCCCCATCGGGCAGAACCTATGGCTACACCTTC